This T cell receptor (beta chain) came from a study of T cells in Graves' hyperthyroidism and ophthalmopathy. The study defined stable Graves' hyperthyroidism as no ophthalmopathy progression within 18 months. Thyroid ultrasound and orbital computed tomography, with clinical symptoms and serum thyroxine and TRAb, informed diagnoses. The PBMCs were taken from less than 11 ml of fresh peripheral blood. This clonotype was detected many times. Its matching antigen is unknown. Study-wide findings and caveats: The model anticipated ophthalmopathy a median about six months pre-onset.

There were TCR beta CDR3 regions amplified from RNA transcripts. The HTBI primer set was used in a first-round RT-PCR of the TCR CDR3. TCRdb independently ran MiXCR on the multiplex PCR reads; one entry per CDR3 protein. Here the sample spans over 90,000 distinct CDR3 sequences, roughly 44% being singletons. The germline V and J ends were trimmed by 2 bases and 4 bases, with 4 bases remaining between them. The CDR3 loop spans 12 amino acids. Germline CDR1 reads SEHNR; CDR2 reads FQNEAQ (reference sequence). The sequence was obtained from a man between 35 and 55 years old with Graves' hyperthyroidism. This rearrangement joins TRBV7-9 to TRBJ2-3; D unclear. The sample was blood. In DNA form, the CDR3 reads TGTGCCAGCAGCTTACCCCCAGATACGCAGTATTTT. This codes for CASSLPPDTQYF. Together with reference TRBV7-9 and TRBJ2-3, the CDR3 gives the full variable domain: DTGVSQNPRHKITKRGQNVTFRCDPISEHNRLYWYRQTLGQGPEFLTYFQNEAQLEKSRLLSDRFSAERPKGSFSTLEIQRTEQGDSAMYLCASSLPPDTQYFGPGTRLTVL.